The 24 T cell receptor beta chains given below trace back to one sample, sequenced in a study of beta chain features in type 1 diabetes. Sequenced material consisted of expressed TCRB transcripts (all of the isolated RNA was reverse transcribed). Clones were sequenced by immunoSEQ multiplex PCR, and TCRdb holds only the in-frame ones, with some missing. The sample records about 210,000 clones, roughly 11% being singletons. Material: central memory CD4+ T cells from blood. These TCRs come from a man aged 18 to 29 in good health.

At least ten counts were recorded for this clone. The V gene is TRBV15, the J gene TRBJ2-7, with TRBD1 matching 10 bases. This CDR3 spans 13 amino acids. The germline V gene has CDR1 LNHNV and CDR2 YYDKDF (reference sequence). Trimming cost V 4 bases and J 7 bases; bases outside gene matches: 4. Written as DNA, the CDR3 is TGTGCCACCAGCACAGACAGGGGGCATGAGCAGTACTTC. It codes for CATSTDRGHEQYF.

The chain carries TRBV5-1 and TRBJ2-2; 7 bases agree with TRBD1. The V segment lost 0 bases and the J segment 4 bases; nucleotides outside the gene matches: 3. Germline values: CDR1 SGHRS, CDR2 YFSETQ. This CDR3 region has 15 residues. The CDR3 reads CASSLGQGSTGELFF. Written as DNA, the CDR3 is TGCGCCAGCAGCTTGGGACAGGGATCCACCGGGGAGCTGTTTTTT.

This rearrangement joins TRBV7-8 to TRBJ1-1; maybe TRBD1 (5 bases). Germline V CDR1 and CDR2: SGHVS, FQNEAQ. CDR3 size: 13 residues. Trimming cost V 5 bases and J 4 bases, with 11 bases left between them. The CDR3: CASSTRVATEAFF. The DNA for the CDR3 is TGTGCCAGCAGCACCAGGGTGGCCACTGAAGCTTTCTTT.

The rearrangement links TRBV4-2 to TRBJ2-6; D is perhaps TRBD2 (5 bases). The CDR3 extends over 15 amino acids. The germline CDR1 and CDR2 sequences are LGHNA and YNFKEQ. Trimming stripped 4 bases from V and 4 bases from J, with 11 bases between. CDR3: CASSPTRYGANVLTF. CDR3 nucleotide sequence: TGTGCCAGCAGCCCTACTAGATACGGGGCCAACGTCCTGACTTTC.

This clone was observed a few times. The V and J genes are TRBV7-2 and TRBJ1-2; 7 nucleotides line up with TRBD1. Germline CDR1 SGHTA, CDR2 FQGNSA. The CDR3 has 15 residues. Unmatched junction bases numbered 9, after V lost 3 bases and J lost 5 bases. This CDR3 reads CASSFDTGTAYGYTF. CDR3 bases: TGTGCCAGCAGCTTCGACACCGGGACAGCGTATGGCTACACCTTC.

This clone was detected a few times. This sequence joins TRBV14 and TRBJ2-4; D is ambiguous. Looked up from germline, CDR1 is SGHDN and CDR2 is FVKESK. Between the trimmed V and J ends, which lost 0 bases and 0 bases, there was a span of 12 bases. This CDR3 has 17 amino acids. CDR3 residues: CASSQDLRWLAKNIQYF. The DNA of the CDR3 is TGTGCCAGCAGCCAAGATCTTAGGTGGCTAGCCAAAAACATTCAGTACTTC.

Only a few counts were recorded for this clone. This rearrangement joins TRBV6-6 to TRBJ1-4; TRBD1 agrees at 11 bases. The CDR3 extends over 15 amino acids. J lost 4 bases, V lost 6 bases, and 4 bases had no gene match. Germline V gene lookup returns CDR1 MNHNY and CDR2 SVGAGI (reference sequence). CDR3: CASRPGQGVNEKLFF. CDR3 sequence (DNA): TGTGCCAGCAGACCGGGACAGGGGGTTAATGAAAAACTGTTTTTT.

This clone was seen more than once but under ten times. V and J are TRBV25-1 and TRBJ2-3; D is ambiguous. Germline CDR1 and CDR2: MGHDK and SYGVNS. There are 13 residues in the CDR3. Trimming removed 2 bases at V and 3 bases at J, with 6 bases between. In nucleotides, the CDR3 is TGTGCCAGCAGTGAAAGGCCTACAGATACGCAGTATTTT. It yields the protein CASSERPTDTQYF.

This clone was seen only a few times. V gene TRBV28 combines with J gene TRBJ2-7; 7 bases are shared with TRBD2. The ends lost 2 bases at V and 10 bases at J; junction bases unmatched: 8. CDR3 size: 13 residues. Germline V CDR1 and CDR2: MDHEN, SYDVKM. For the CDR3, the DNA is TGTGCCAGCAGTTTACCGTCTAGCGGAGTCCAGTACTTC. Its translation is CASSLPSSGVQYF.

This clone came up many times. The chain uses TRBV5-1 and TRBJ2-1, with a tentative D call TRBD2 (6 bases). Germline assignment: CDR1 SGHRS and CDR2 YFSETQ. V was trimmed by 4 bases and J by 7 bases, leaving 18 bases between them. This CDR3 spans 15 amino acids. The CDR3 DNA sequence: TGCGCCAGCAGCCGGGGTACGGGAGAGAGGAATGAGCAGTTCTTC. Amino acids: CASSRGTGERNEQFF. Combining the CDR3 with reference TRBV5-1 and TRBJ2-1 gives the whole variable domain KAGVTQTPRYLIKTRGQQVTLSCSPISGHRSVSWYQQTPGQGLQFLFEYFSETQRNKGNFPGRFSGRQFSNSRSEMNVSTLELGDSALYLCASSRGTGERNEQFFGPGTRLTVL.

The rearrangement uses TRBV9 and TRBJ2-3, with D tentatively TRBD2 (6 bases). Trimming took off 2 bases at V and 3 bases at J, with 10 bases between the two ends. The CDR3 has 14 residues. CDR1 and CDR2 (germline): SGDLS, YYNGEE. CDR3 DNA: TGTGCCAGCAGCGTGCGGGAATCAACAGATACGCAGTATTTT. Protein sequence: CASSVRESTDTQYF.

In this sample, this clone turned up many times. The V and J genes are TRBV29-1 and TRBJ2-2; 7 nucleotides line up with TRBD1. J was trimmed by 1 base and V by 8 bases; bases with no gene match: 4. The CDR3 spans 13 residues. The germline gives CDR1 SQVTM, CDR2 ANQGSEA. Here the CDR3 reads CSCGTENTGELFF. The CDR3 DNA is TGCAGCTGTGGGACAGAGAACACCGGGGAGCTGTTTTTT.

The rearrangement joins TRBV11-1 to TRBJ2-1; 8 nucleotides align to TRBD2. Germline V gene sequence: CDR1 SGHAT, CDR2 FQDESV (reference sequence). After removal of 7 bases from V and 0 bases from J, the junction contained 11 bases not matched to a gene. The CDR3 length is 17 residues. Here the CDR3 reads CASTSGILAASYNEQFF. CDR3 bases: TGTGCCAGCACCAGTGGGATACTAGCGGCCTCCTACAATGAGCAGTTCTTC.

The J gene is TRBJ2-3, the V gene TRBV25-1; 12 bases match TRBD2. Germline V gene lookup returns CDR1 MGHDK and CDR2 SYGVNS. V was pared by 6 bases and J by 5 bases, with 6 bases of the junction left unmatched. This CDR3 comprises 15 residues. CDR3 sequence: CASSRTSGKLDTQYF. Written as DNA, the CDR3 is TGTGCCAGCAGCCGGACTAGCGGGAAGTTAGATACGCAGTATTTT.

J is TRBJ2-7 and V is TRBV27; unclear D gene. V was clipped by 6 bases and J by 6 bases, with 21 bases between them. Germline V gene data show CDR1 as MNHEY and CDR2 as SMNVEV (reference sequence). This CDR3 spans 15 amino acids. Here the CDR3 reads CASRSPSWIVGEQYF. In DNA form, the CDR3 reads TGTGCCAGCAGGAGTCCCTCGTGGATAGTGGGCGAGCAGTACTTC.

This clone appeared a few times. V is TRBV14 and J is TRBJ1-2; D possibly corresponds to TRBD1 (5 bases). Germline-derived CDR1 and CDR2 are SGHDN and FVKESK. V was trimmed by 5 bases and J by 7 bases, leaving 14 bases between them. This CDR3 comprises 13 residues. Here the CDR3 reads CASSSSGTGGYTF. The CDR3 DNA reads TGTGCCAGCAGCTCCTCGGGGACTGGTGGCTACACCTTC.

This clone has a handful of counts. The chain joins TRBV28 to TRBJ1-3, with 7 bases aligning to TRBD1. The CDR3 consists of 15 residues. In germline, CDR1 is MDHEN, CDR2 SYDVKM. V lost 4 bases and J lost 4; bases outside the gene matches: 7. Here the CDR3 reads CASSSAGTDGNTIYF. CDR3 in DNA: TGTGCCAGCAGTTCGGCCGGGACAGACGGAAACACCATATATTTT.

This clone was recorded a few times. This chain links TRBV7-6 with TRBJ2-1; TRBD1 agrees at 9 bases. The CDR3 contains 17 residues. The V gene's germline CDR1 is SGHVS and CDR2 FNYEAQ. V trimming: 5 bases; J trimming: 3 bases; junction bases outside the gene matches: 11. As DNA, the CDR3 is TGTGCCAGCAGCGGAGCCGGGACAGGGAAACTCTACAATGAGCAGTTCTTC. Translation: CASSGAGTGKLYNEQFF.

CDR3 DNA: TGCGCCAGCAGCCCGGGCGATACAGATACGCAGTATTTT. Translating gives CASSPGDTDTQYF. V is TRBV5-1 and J is TRBJ2-3; D is undetermined. Germline CDR1 reads SGHRS; CDR2 reads YFSETQ. V lost 4 bases to trimming and J lost 3 bases, with 9 bases between them. The CDR3 extends over 13 amino acids.

This clone was seen many times. The same CDR3 can be traced to other DNA sequences in this sample. The rearrangement links TRBV29-1 to TRBJ2-2, with D perhaps matching TRBD1 (7 bases). In germline, CDR1 is SQVTM, CDR2 ANQGSEA. This CDR3 is 13 amino acids long. The V gene lost 4 bases and the J gene lost 3 bases, with 9 bases spanning the gap. CDR3 in amino acids: CSVGRGHTGELFF. The CDR3 nucleotides are TGCAGCGTTGGGAGGGGGCACACCGGGGAGCTGTTTTTT.

A few counts support this clone. V gene TRBV30 combines with J gene TRBJ2-6; no clear D gene. Between the trimmed V and J ends, which lost 4 bases and 4 bases, there was a span of 5 bases. Germline V CDR1 and CDR2: GTSNPN, SVGIG (reference sequence). This CDR3 region has 12 residues. The CDR3 region is CAWNPGANVLTF. In DNA form, the CDR3 reads TGTGCCTGGAATCCGGGGGCCAACGTCCTGACTTTC. The entire variable domain, with the rest obtained from reference TRBV30 and TRBJ2-6, is as follows: SQTIHQWPATLVQPVGSPLSLECTVEGTSNPNLYWYRQAAGRGLQLLFYSVGIGQISSEVPQNLSASRPQDRQFILSSKKLLLSDSGFYLCAWNPGANVLTFGAGSRLTVL.

This clone was seen more than once but under ten times. The chain links TRBV29-1 to TRBJ2-7; maybe TRBD1 (6 bases). The length of the CDR3 is 12 residues. The V end was cut by 7 bases, the J end by 6 bases, with 16 bases between. Germline V gives CDR1 SQVTM, CDR2 ANQGSEA. DNA of the CDR3: TGCAGCGGACTTGGGGGCCGCGGCGAGCAGTACTTC. It yields the protein CSGLGGRGEQYF.

This clone was detected only a few times. The CDR3 DNA follows: TGTGCCAGCGGAGGGGGTCCTCCCTCTGGAAACACCATATATTTT. Translation: CASGGGPPSGNTIYF. The rearrangement uses TRBV7-9 and TRBJ1-3; tentative D call: TRBD1 (6 bases). The CDR3 is made up of 15 amino acids. V lost 8 bases and J lost 0, with 14 bases in between. The germline V gene has CDR1 SEHNR and CDR2 FQNEAQ (reference sequence). The full variable domain, in which reference TRBV7-9 and TRBJ1-3 provide the parts outside the CDR3, is DTGVSQNPRHKITKRGQNVTFRCDPISEHNRLYWYRQTLGQGPEFLTYFQNEAQLEKSRLLSDRFSAERPKGSFSTLEIQRTEQGDSAMYLCASGGGPPSGNTIYFGEGSWLTVV.

This chain connects TRBV27 to TRBJ2-7; 11 bases are shared with TRBD2. V was clipped by 5 bases and J by 3 bases; unmatched bases: 24. Germline V gives CDR1 MNHEY, CDR2 SMNVEV (reference sequence). This CDR3 contains 21 residues. CDR3: CASSLRMWGSDRLAGSYEQYF. In nucleotides, the CDR3 is TGTGCCAGCAGTCTGCGTATGTGGGGCAGCGACCGACTAGCGGGGAGCTACGAGCAGTACTTC.